Sequencing of this TCR beta chain was carried out in a study of T cells after somatic rescue of genetic block (dated by TCRdb to about 2020). About the full investigation: The study assessed how robust, over the long term, a T-cell system was when the system had developed through somatic rescue of a genetic block in T-cell development.

According to the germline V gene, CDR1 reads LGHNA and CDR2 reads YNFKEQ. V sheds 4 bases and J sheds 5 bases, leaving 14 bases between their ends. The CDR3 has 15 amino acids, counting the end cysteine and phenylalanine. Only the CDR3 portion is preserved as DNA: 45 bases, with reading frame beginning at the first base. In regard to this clone: No cognate antigen has been identified for it. The record has no base qualities; no much larger clone is one base away.

To prepare the library, the immunoSEQ multiplex PCR assay was applied. This is the immuneACCESS table as TCRdb keeps it, with only in-frame sequences that have V and J called. A part of the clones is gone; compared with another copy, unresolved V genes explain less than half, and the rest is unexplained. The sample includes around 100,000 clones, with around 90% observed a single time. The ten largest clones capture approximately 1.4% of the sample. The chain links TRBV4-2 with TRBJ2-2, with the D call perhaps TRBD1 or TRBD2, each one matching 5 bases. This clonotype was sampled from a woman younger than 35. The sample consisted of peripheral blood mononuclear cells (PBMCs). The CDR3 corresponds to CASSLGTDSTGELFF. The nucleotide sequence is TGTGCCAGCAGCCTCGGGACGGACTCTACCGGGGAGCTGTTTTTT.